This is a list of T cell receptor beta chains from one sample in a study of metastatic and nonmetastatic thyroid tumors. TCRdb used MiXCR to call clones anew from the PCR reads. The table lists some 20,000 clones, roughly a third of them singletons. The source material was tumor tissue. The receptors shown here come from a female donor with papillary thyroid cancer or a benign thyroid nodule (not recorded which). Some clones in this sample may be carry-over from other donors' samples. Each CDR3 is given with its conserved first and last residue. The D gene is left open where the match is weak. Clone size is shown for a subset of rows, as once, few, many or a class of expanded clone.

v_call: TRBV6-1; j_call: TRBJ2-3; d_call: TRBD1; clone_size: few; cdr3_nt: TGTGCCAGCAGTGAAGGGGACAGGGTTAAAACAGATACGCAGTATTTT; cdr3_aa: CASSEGDRVKTDTQYF
v_call: TRBV5-1; j_call: TRBJ2-3; d_call: TRBD1; clone_size: NA; cdr3_nt: TGCGCCAGCAGCTTGCCGGGGACAGAGCAGTATTTT; cdr3_aa: CASSLPGTEQYF
v_call: TRBV27; j_call: TRBJ2-1; d_call: NA; clone_size: NA; cdr3_nt: TGTGCCAGCAGTTTATGGGCAGGAGCCTCTTCCTACAATGAGCAGTTCTTC; cdr3_aa: CASSLWAGASSYNEQFF
v_call: TRBV7-2; j_call: TRBJ1-1; d_call: NA; clone_size: few; cdr3_nt: TGTGCCAGCAGCTTAGCGCAGGGATTGGGAACTGAAGCTTTCTTT; cdr3_aa: CASSLAQGLGTEAFF
v_call: TRBV6-2/TRBV6-3; j_call: TRBJ2-2; d_call: NA; clone_size: NA; cdr3_nt: TGTGCCAGCTCCAGGCTGAACACCGGGGAGCTGTTTTTT; cdr3_aa: CASSRLNTGELFF
v_call: TRBV5-8; j_call: TRBJ1-2; d_call: NA; clone_size: NA; cdr3_nt: TGTGCCAGCACCCTTAGGGGACCCTATGGCTACACCTTC; cdr3_aa: CASTLRGPYGYTF
v_call: TRBV12-3/TRBV12-4; j_call: TRBJ1-2; d_call: NA; clone_size: NA; cdr3_nt: TGTGCCAGCAGTTTTTCGGGGCGCTTCTCCTATGGCTACACCTTC; cdr3_aa: CASSFSGRFSYGYTF
v_call: TRBV4-1; j_call: TRBJ1-2; d_call: NA; clone_size: NA; cdr3_nt: TGCGCCAGCAGCCAAGATAGTTTCGGGGGCTACACCTTC; cdr3_aa: CASSQDSFGGYTF
v_call: TRBV25-1; j_call: TRBJ1-2; d_call: NA; clone_size: few; cdr3_nt: TGTGCCAGCAGTCCCGGGACCAATTATGGCTACACCTTC; cdr3_aa: CASSPGTNYGYTF
v_call: TRBV11-1; j_call: TRBJ2-1; d_call: NA; clone_size: once; cdr3_nt: TGTGCCAGCAGCTTAGCTCCCCAAGGGGTATCCTACAATGAGCAGTTCTTC; cdr3_aa: CASSLAPQGVSYNEQFF